One sample yielded the 19 T cell receptor beta chains listed below, sequenced in a study of spatial heterogeneity in lung cancer. TCRdb independently ran MiXCR on the 5' RACE reads; one entry per CDR3 protein. This repertoire shows approximately 39,000 distinct CDR3 sequences, more than 7% found once; its top ten account for 29%. Time point described: sample taken at primary tumor resection. The specimen was PBMCs, collected at surgery. Receptor source: a female donor with early-stage non-small cell lung cancer.

This clonotype was seen only a few times. The V call is TRBV15, the J call TRBJ2-7, with a tentative D call TRBD2 (6 bases). CDR1 is LNHNV, CDR2 YYDKDF, per germline (reference sequence). With 7 bases removed from V and 5 bases from J, the gap between germline ends came to 21 bases. The CDR3 spans 15 residues. CDR3 sequence: CATTPGGRGFHEQYF. DNA of the CDR3: TGTGCCACCACGCCCGGGGGAAGGGGTTTCCACGAGCAGTACTTC.

At least ten counts were recorded for this clonotype. The chain recombines TRBV5-1 with TRBJ2-7; tentative D call: TRBD1 (5 bases). The CDR3 totals 14 residues. Looked up from germline, CDR1 is SGHRS and CDR2 is YFSETQ. Trimming removed 3 bases from V and 0 bases from J, with 10 bases in between. CDR3 nucleotides: TGCGCCAGCAGCTCCCAGGGAAGCTCCTACGAGCAGTACTTC. Its protein product is CASSSQGSSYEQYF.

This clonotype was seen repeatedly, ten times or more. The chain combines TRBV12-3 or TRBV12-4 with TRBJ1-2, with D possibly matching TRBD1 (6 bases). The CDR3 covers 12 residues. Trimming removed 6 bases from V and 5 bases from J, with 10 bases in between. The CDR3 is CASSPQGYGYTF. The DNA for the CDR3 is TGTGCCAGCAGCCCCCAGGGGTATGGCTACACCTTC.

This clonotype was picked up many times. V is TRBV7-2 and J is TRBJ2-1; 9 positions match TRBD2. Germline CDR1 is SGHTA and CDR2 is FQGNSA. This CDR3 has 15 amino acids. The ends lost 4 bases at V and 4 bases at J; junction bases unmatched: 5. The CDR3 DNA sequence: TGTGCCAGCAGCTCGGGACTAGCTAGGTACAATGAGCAGTTCTTC. Protein product: CASSSGLARYNEQFF.

This clonotype appeared a few times. The V call is TRBV7-9, the J call TRBJ2-7, with D possibly being TRBD1 (6 bases). Germline V gene sequence: CDR1 SEHNR, CDR2 FQNEAQ (reference sequence). This CDR3 has 16 amino acids. Trimming removed 4 bases at V and 0 bases at J, with 16 bases between. The CDR3 DNA reads TGTGCCAGCAGCTGGGCCCGTGGGGGCACCTCCTACGAGCAGTACTTC. Translated, it gives CASSWARGGTSYEQYF.

The chain carries TRBV19 and TRBJ2-5; weak D call: TRBD1 (5 bases). This CDR3 has 16 amino acids. V dropped 9 bases and J dropped 2 bases, with 22 bases sitting between them. Per germline, CDR1 LNHDA and CDR2 SQIVND (reference sequence). The CDR3 region has the DNA TGTGCCAGCCAACGGGCGGCAGGGTCTTTACAAGAGACCCAGTACTTC. It specifies CASQRAAGSLQETQYF.

This clonotype came up many times. The chain is built from TRBV5-1 and TRBJ2-5; D is tentatively TRBD1 or TRBD2 (6 bases each). Deletions cut 0 bases from V and 2 bases from J, with 17 bases between. Germline V gives CDR1 SGHRS, CDR2 YFSETQ. The CDR3 sequence is 17 residues long. Written as DNA, the CDR3 is TGCGCCAGCAGCTTGGGACGTCGGGGGACACTACAAGAGACCCAGTACTTC. It translates to CASSLGRRGTLQETQYF. The whole variable domain, filled in from reference TRBV5-1 and TRBJ2-5, reads KAGVTQTPRYLIKTRGQQVTLSCSPISGHRSVSWYQQTPGQGLQFLFEYFSETQRNKGNFPGRFSGRQFSNSRSEMNVSTLELGDSALYLCASSLGRRGTLQETQYFGPGTRLLVL.

This clonotype was picked up a small number of times. The chain has TRBV20-1 and TRBJ2-1; D is possibly TRBD2 (5 bases). Germline assignment: CDR1 DFQATT and CDR2 SNEGSKA (reference sequence). Trimming cost V 3 bases and J 8 bases, with 20 bases left between them. The CDR3 runs to 15 residues. This CDR3 is CSASPAGKFYDEQFF. The CDR3 DNA reads TGCAGTGCTAGTCCTGCGGGCAAGTTCTATGATGAGCAGTTCTTC.

To note about this clonotype: This may come from a read error, since a much larger clone is one base off. This rearrangement joins TRBV10-3 to TRBJ2-3; weak D call: TRBD2 (5 bases). Trimming took 7 bases from V and 6 from J, leaving 14 bases between them. This CDR3 contains 13 residues. Germline V gives CDR1 ENHRY, CDR2 SYGVKD. CDR3 nucleotide sequence: TGTGCCATCACCGGGAACCGCGAGGATACGCAGTATTTT. The encoded protein is CAITGNREDTQYF.

This clonotype was counted at least ten times. The J gene is TRBJ2-3, the V gene TRBV5-1; no clear D. V was trimmed by 4 bases and J by 1 base, leaving 13 bases between them. The germline V gene has CDR1 SGHRS and CDR2 YFSETQ. CDR3 length equals 15 residues. CDR3 region: CASSRYQDRTDTQYF. Here the CDR3 DNA reads TGCGCCAGCAGCCGCTACCAGGACCGCACAGATACGCAGTATTTT.

J is TRBJ2-5 and V is TRBV6-2 or TRBV6-3; the D is unclear. Germline CDR1 and CDR2: MNHEY and SVGEGT. The CDR3 spans 14 residues. Trimming stripped 2 bases from V and 1 base from J, with 8 bases between. The CDR3: CASSYLTVQETQYF. The CDR3, as DNA: TGTGCCAGCAGTTACCTGACGGTCCAAGAGACCCAGTACTTC.

There are a few counts of this clonotype. The J gene is TRBJ1-2, the V gene TRBV6-5; 7 bases match TRBD1. The CDR3 is 13 amino acids. Germline CDR1 reads MNHEY; CDR2 reads SVGAGI. J gave up 8 bases and V 6 bases, and 9 bases lay outside the gene matches. The CDR3 spells CASRSGTVRGYTF. CDR3 in DNA: TGTGCCAGCAGGTCCGGGACAGTGCGAGGCTACACCTTC.

This clonotype appeared a few times. The chain combines TRBV5-1 with TRBJ2-3, with no clear D. V was trimmed by 0 bases and J by 6 bases, leaving 14 bases between them. Germline CDR1 is SGHRS and CDR2 is YFSETQ. The CDR3 is made up of 15 amino acids. CDR3 residues: CASSLGQAVADTQYF. In DNA, the CDR3 is TGCGCCAGCAGCTTGGGCCAGGCAGTGGCGGATACGCAGTATTTT.

This clonotype has ten or more counts. The chain has TRBV20-1 and TRBJ2-7; no clear D gene. Looked up from germline, CDR1 is DFQATT and CDR2 is SNEGSKA (reference sequence). Trimming pared 5 bases from V and 3 bases from J, leaving 5 bases between. The CDR3 length is 10 residues. DNA of the CDR3: TGCAGTGCTGGCAACTACGAGCAGTACTTC. Its translation: CSAGNYEQYF.

This clonotype has at least ten counts. CDR3 sequence reads: CASSPDPYLSSYNEQFF. In DNA form, the CDR3 reads TGTGCCAGCAGCCCCGACCCGTACTTAAGCTCCTACAATGAGCAGTTCTTC. The chain combines TRBV6-5 with TRBJ2-1; D is undetermined. Germline V gene sequence: CDR1 MNHEY, CDR2 SVGAGI. CDR3 length equals 17 residues. The V and J ends lost 6 bases and 0 bases respectively, with 18 bases between them.

In its sample, this clonotype was seen many times. This chain connects TRBV6-5 to TRBJ1-1, with a weak D call TRBD1 (6 bases). The germline V gene encodes CDR1 MNHEY and CDR2 SVGAGI. The CDR3 is made up of 14 amino acids. Trimming removed 2 bases at V and 7 bases at J, with 14 bases between. CDR3: CASSYRQGNDEAFF. The CDR3 DNA reads TGTGCCAGCAGTTACAGGCAGGGGAATGATGAAGCTTTCTTT.

This clonotype was recorded a few times. The chain is built from TRBV5-1 and TRBJ1-2; no clear D gene. The germline V gene has CDR1 SGHRS and CDR2 YFSETQ. The CDR3 is 14 residues long. Trimming stripped 3 bases from V and 7 bases from J, with 16 bases between. The CDR3 spells CASSSGSSVGGYTF. In nucleotides, the CDR3 is TGCGCCAGCAGCTCCGGGAGTTCAGTTGGTGGCTACACCTTC.

This clonotype turned up a few times. The chain recombines TRBV5-1 with TRBJ2-3; the match to TRBD2 covers 13 bases. Germline V gene lookup returns CDR1 SGHRS and CDR2 YFSETQ. Trimming took 4 bases from V and 0 from J; bases not matched to a gene: 8. The CDR3 has 18 amino acids. CDR3 amino acids: CASSLGLAGALSTDTQYF. The CDR3 DNA sequence: TGCGCCAGCAGCCTCGGACTAGCGGGGGCCCTAAGCACAGATACGCAGTATTTT.

This clonotype was seen at least ten times. The V and J genes are TRBV10-3 and TRBJ2-3; 10 bases align to TRBD1. In germline, CDR1 is ENHRY, CDR2 SYGVKD. Trimming removed 11 bases from V and 0 bases from J; junction bases left unmatched: 17. This CDR3 spans 18 amino acids. The CDR3 region is CASRSGTGVLFSTDTQYF. The CDR3, as DNA: TGTGCCTCTCGCTCCGGGACAGGGGTTTTATTTAGCACAGATACGCAGTATTTT.